This T cell receptor (beta chain) came from a study of post-analysis software for immune sequencing data. There are 16 residues in the CDR3. The germline CDR1 and CDR2 sequences are ENHRY and SYGVKD. Study findings and constraints: The study found TRBV5-6, TRBV5-1 and TRBV20-1 among five or six TRBV segments more frequent in patients than controls. Controls significantly exceeded multiple sclerosis patients in normalized Chao1 diversity.

Unique molecular identifiers were built into the TCR beta cDNA libraries. MiXCR, applied by TCRdb to the PCR reads, yields one record per CDR3 protein. Of 550,000 to 700,000 distinct CDR3 sequences in the sample, 44% were seen once. Remarks on this clonotype: Antigen: not known. One end of the junction is discordant with germline, which a read error may explain.

This receptor was identified in a girl under 18 with multiple sclerosis. The V gene is TRBV10-3, the J gene TRBJ2-3, with a weak D call TRBD2 (6 bases). The sample consisted of blood. CDR3 DNA: TGTGCCTTCAGTGAGTCGCCTGCGGGGCGAGCAGATACGCAGTATTTT. This gives the protein CAFSESPAGRADTQYF.